The clone carrying this T cell receptor beta chain turned up a few times. The record originates from a study of liver allograft versus peripheral blood T cells. On the study more broadly: Repertoires of T cell receptors in transplanted livers were compared with recipients' peripheral blood repertoires.

One entry per CDR3 protein, called by TCRdb with MiXCR from the reads. Of some 3,500 distinct CDR3 sequences in the sample, around 15% were seen once. Per the germline V gene, CDR1 is LNHDA and CDR2 is SQIVND (reference sequence). The CDR3 is 13 amino acids. V gave up 8 bases and J gave up 2 bases, with 12 bases separating them. This TCR derives from a human patient who had a liver transplant. Some T cells may be provided by the graft donor. The chain is built from TRBV19 and TRBJ2-5, with no clear D. This chain's CDR3 is CASARTFQETQYF. The CDR3 DNA is TGTGCCAGTGCCCGGACGTTTCAAGAGACCCAGTACTTC.